This entry concerns a single T cell receptor (beta chain). Its antigen is currently unknown. CDR1 and CDR2 from the germline V gene are LNHDA and SQIVND (reference sequence). The CDR3 extends over 14 amino acids. V lost 1 base and J 3 bases, leaving 10 bases between the germline ends. The record originates from a study of cytomegalovirus exposure and HLA in healthy donors. Background on the study: As released early, the data held roughly 85 million unique TCRs from HLA-typed donors. Study findings and constraints: CMV serostatus alone was available as immune exposure information. A later analysis found most CMV-associated TCR beta chains apparently HLA-restricted.

The PCR employed 60 Vbeta primers together with 13 Jbeta primers. Measured with immunoSEQ multiplex PCR; TCRdb has only the in-frame clones, and not every one. The profile shows roughly 250,000 clones, over 70% of them singletons. The V call is TRBV19, the J call TRBJ2-7; D gene uncertain. The sequence derives from a girl aged 2-10 years in good health and CMV-seronegative. Sequencing used PBMCs. The CDR3 DNA sequence: TGTGCCAGTAGTATAGGCCAGAACAACTACGAGCAGTACTTC. As protein: CASSIGQNNYEQYF.